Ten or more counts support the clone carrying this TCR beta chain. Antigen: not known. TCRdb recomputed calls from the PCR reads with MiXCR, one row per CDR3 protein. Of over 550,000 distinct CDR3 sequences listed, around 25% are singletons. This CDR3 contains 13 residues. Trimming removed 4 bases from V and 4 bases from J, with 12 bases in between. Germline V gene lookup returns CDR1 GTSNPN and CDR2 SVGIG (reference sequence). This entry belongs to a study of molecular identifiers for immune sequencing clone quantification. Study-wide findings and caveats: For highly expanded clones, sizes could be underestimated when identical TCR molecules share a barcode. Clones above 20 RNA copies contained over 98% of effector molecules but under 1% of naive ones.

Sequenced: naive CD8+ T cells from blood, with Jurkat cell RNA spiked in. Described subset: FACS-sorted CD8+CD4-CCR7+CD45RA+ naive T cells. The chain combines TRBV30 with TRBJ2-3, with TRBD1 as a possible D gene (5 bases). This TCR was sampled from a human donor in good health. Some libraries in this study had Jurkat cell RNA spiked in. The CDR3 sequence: CAWNQGNADTQYF. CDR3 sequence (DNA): TGTGCCTGGAATCAGGGAAACGCAGATACGCAGTATTTT.